These 15 T cell receptor beta chains were all obtained from the same sample, sequenced in a study of immune characterization of retroperitoneal liposarcoma. MiXCR, run by TCRdb on the PCR reads, gives a single entry per CDR3 protein. The sample shows 10,000 to 12,000 distinct CDR3 sequences, roughly a quarter of them seen only once. Specimen: tumor tissue. All receptors come from a male donor with retroperitoneal liposarcoma.

The chain couples TRBV6-1 to TRBJ2-5, with D possibly TRBD1 on 6 matching bases. The J call could be wrong; TRBJ2-7 is a better fit for the DNA end. The germline CDR1 and CDR2 sequences are MNHNS and SASEGT. The CDR3 loop spans 14 amino acids. Written as DNA, the CDR3 is TGTGCCAGCAGTTCGGGACAATACTCCTACGAGCAGTACTTC. This translates into CASSSGQYSYEQYF.

This clonotype is labeled medium-sized. J is TRBJ2-5 and V is TRBV11-2; TRBD1 matches at 11 bases. The CDR3 spans 17 residues. Unmatched junction bases numbered 5, after V lost 0 bases and J lost 2 bases. Germline assignment: CDR1 SGHAT and CDR2 FQNNGV. The DNA for the CDR3 is TGTGCCAGCAGCTTAGATGCCCGGGACAGGGGGCAAGAGACCCAGTACTTC. Its translation: CASSLDARDRGQETQYF.

This chain uses TRBV6-1 with TRBJ2-1; TRBD2 agrees at 7 bases. TRBJ2-7 explains the end of the DNA better; the J call may be wrong. Germline lookup yields CDR1 MNHNS and CDR2 SASEGT. This CDR3 is built from 14 residues. DNA of the CDR3: TGTGCCAGCAGTGGCGCTAGCGGTCCCAATGAGCAGTACTTC. Translating gives CASSGASGPNEQYF.

The chain employs TRBV11-2 and TRBJ2-6, with 14 nucleotides matching TRBD2. In germline, CDR1 is SGHAT, CDR2 FQNNGV. This CDR3 is built from 17 residues. Trimming took 7 bases from V and 2 from J; bases not matched to a gene: 4. CDR3 bases: TGTGCCAGCAAGGGACTAGCGGGAGCAACTGGGGCCAACGTCCTGACTTTC. Protein sequence: CASKGLAGATGANVLTF.

The chain recombines TRBV6-5 with TRBJ2-1, with D maybe TRBD1 (7 bases). Per germline, CDR1 MNHEY and CDR2 SVGAGI. The CDR3 covers 12 residues. V lost 6 bases to trimming and J lost 10 bases, with 13 bases between them. The DNA for the CDR3 is TGTGCCAGCAGCTCAGGGGGAGGCGAGCAGTTCTTC. The encoded protein is CASSSGGGEQFF.

This clonotype has more than one count but fewer than ten. A read error is possible here, since a much larger clone lies one base away. This chain uses TRBV6-1 with TRBJ2-5; the D is unclear. Germline assignment: CDR1 MNHNS and CDR2 SASEGT. The CDR3 totals 12 residues. The CDR3 nucleotides read TGTGTCAGCAGTCTCGTGGGCAATGAGCAGTACTTC. It encodes CVSSLVGNEQYF.

This clonotype was detected many times. The chain has TRBV6-1 and TRBJ1-2; a weak D match, TRBD1 (5 bases). The length of the CDR3 is 14 residues. Germline V gene lookup returns CDR1 MNHNS and CDR2 SASEGT. V lost 4 bases and J lost 7, with 16 bases in between. CDR3 region: CASSARSWGGGYTF. Written as DNA, the CDR3 is TGTGCCAGCAGTGCTCGGTCGTGGGGCGGTGGCTACACCTTC.

V usage is TRBV7-6 and J usage is TRBJ1-1; D possibly corresponds to TRBD1 (5 bases). Germline CDR1 SGHVS, CDR2 FNYEAQ. Trimming removed 5 bases at V and 3 bases at J, with 16 bases between. The CDR3 has 15 residues. This chain's CDR3 is CASSQAKAGDTEAFF. In nucleotides, the CDR3 is TGTGCCAGCAGCCAGGCGAAGGCGGGGGACACTGAAGCTTTCTTT.

The table lists this clonotype with many counts. This sequence joins TRBV12-3 or TRBV12-4 and TRBJ2-7, with D perhaps matching TRBD1 or TRBD2 (6 bases each). The CDR3 is 15 amino acids. The ends were cut back, 6 bases at V and 0 bases at J, with 15 bases in the middle. CDR3 in DNA: TGTGCCAGCAGCGAAGGCGAGGGGGGCTCCTACGAGCAGTACTTC. Translation gives CASSEGEGGSYEQYF.

Many counts were recorded for this clonotype. V gene TRBV7-9 combines with J gene TRBJ2-1, with D maybe TRBD2 (5 bases). The DNA end favors TRBJ2-7, so the J call may be wrong. Germline V gene data show CDR1 as SEHNR and CDR2 as FQNEAQ (reference sequence). The CDR3 spans 12 residues. The CDR3 bases are TGTGCCAGCAACCCGGCGAGGACTGAGCAGTACTTC. Translation gives CASNPARTEQYF.

This clonotype has a single count. The rearrangement uses TRBV6-6 and TRBJ2-4; no clear D. Germline CDR1 is MNHNY and CDR2 is SVGAGI (reference sequence). This CDR3 is built from 14 residues. Trimming left V 2 bases short and J 13 bases short, with 18 bases between. The CDR3 nucleotides read TGTGCCAGCAGTTACGTTGTCAGATACAATGAGCAGTACTTC. It is translated as CASSYVVRYNEQYF.

This clonotype was observed a few times. V usage is TRBV7-2 and J usage is TRBJ2-5, with 8 bases matching TRBD1. Gene TRBJ2-7 matches the end of the DNA better, so the J call may be wrong. Germline CDR1 is SGHTA and CDR2 is FQGNSA. The CDR3 totals 14 residues. CDR3 protein: CASSSSGTGNEQYF. In DNA form, the CDR3 reads TGTGCCAGCAGCTCGTCCGGGACAGGTAACGAGCAGTACTTC.

The chain links TRBV9 to TRBJ2-6; D is possibly TRBD2 (6 bases). CDR1 SGDLS and CDR2 YYNGEE come from the germline V gene. The CDR3 runs 17 residues. V was cut by 4 bases and J by 0 bases, with 14 bases left in between. For the CDR3, the DNA is TGTGCCAGCAGCCTCCAGGGACTCAGCTCTGGGGCCAACGTCCTGACTTTC. Encoded protein: CASSLQGLSSGANVLTF.

This clonotype was seen at least ten times. The genes are TRBV7-8 and TRBJ2-1, with TRBD1 as a possible D gene (6 bases). The DNA end is more similar to TRBJ2-7, so the J call may be wrong. Germline CDR1 is SGHVS and CDR2 is FQNEAQ. This CDR3 is built from 13 residues. The CDR3 sequence is CASSSGDNYEQYF. DNA for the CDR3: TGTGCCAGCAGCTCCGGGGACAACTACGAGCAGTACTTC.

By sample share, this clonotype is medium-sized (0.01 to 0.1%). Compared with germline, one end of the junction differs, possibly owing to a read error. V is TRBV7-7 and J is TRBJ2-1; TRBD2 is a possible D gene (6 bases). Germline CDR1 and CDR2: SSHAT and FNYEAQ (reference sequence). This CDR3 region has 15 residues. CDR3 nucleotide sequence: TGTGCTAGCAGCCCGGCAGGGAGGAGTGGAGAGACCCAGTTCTTC. Protein: CASSPAGRSGETQFF.